This T cell receptor beta chain was recovered during a study of patients and donors after allogeneic stem cell transplantation. TCRdb called the RT-PCR reads again in MiXCR, with one record for every CDR3 protein. The sample has 7,500 or so distinct CDR3 sequences; around 10% are singletons. The CDR3 spans 16 residues. V lost 1 base and J lost 4; bases outside the gene matches: 10. The material sequenced was blood, either unsorted or a sorted T cell fraction (not recorded which). The chain recombines TRBV12-3 or TRBV12-4 with TRBJ2-7; 7 bases fit TRBD2. This clonotype was sampled from a human donor who was either an allogeneic HSCT recipient or a stem cell or donor lymphocyte infusion donor (not recorded which). It is not recorded whose cells these are; they may come from a transplant donor. CDR3 sequence: CASSLGVGRKKYEQYF. The CDR3 nucleotides read TGTGCCAGCAGTTTAGGTGTCGGGAGGAAAAAATACGAGCAGTACTTC.